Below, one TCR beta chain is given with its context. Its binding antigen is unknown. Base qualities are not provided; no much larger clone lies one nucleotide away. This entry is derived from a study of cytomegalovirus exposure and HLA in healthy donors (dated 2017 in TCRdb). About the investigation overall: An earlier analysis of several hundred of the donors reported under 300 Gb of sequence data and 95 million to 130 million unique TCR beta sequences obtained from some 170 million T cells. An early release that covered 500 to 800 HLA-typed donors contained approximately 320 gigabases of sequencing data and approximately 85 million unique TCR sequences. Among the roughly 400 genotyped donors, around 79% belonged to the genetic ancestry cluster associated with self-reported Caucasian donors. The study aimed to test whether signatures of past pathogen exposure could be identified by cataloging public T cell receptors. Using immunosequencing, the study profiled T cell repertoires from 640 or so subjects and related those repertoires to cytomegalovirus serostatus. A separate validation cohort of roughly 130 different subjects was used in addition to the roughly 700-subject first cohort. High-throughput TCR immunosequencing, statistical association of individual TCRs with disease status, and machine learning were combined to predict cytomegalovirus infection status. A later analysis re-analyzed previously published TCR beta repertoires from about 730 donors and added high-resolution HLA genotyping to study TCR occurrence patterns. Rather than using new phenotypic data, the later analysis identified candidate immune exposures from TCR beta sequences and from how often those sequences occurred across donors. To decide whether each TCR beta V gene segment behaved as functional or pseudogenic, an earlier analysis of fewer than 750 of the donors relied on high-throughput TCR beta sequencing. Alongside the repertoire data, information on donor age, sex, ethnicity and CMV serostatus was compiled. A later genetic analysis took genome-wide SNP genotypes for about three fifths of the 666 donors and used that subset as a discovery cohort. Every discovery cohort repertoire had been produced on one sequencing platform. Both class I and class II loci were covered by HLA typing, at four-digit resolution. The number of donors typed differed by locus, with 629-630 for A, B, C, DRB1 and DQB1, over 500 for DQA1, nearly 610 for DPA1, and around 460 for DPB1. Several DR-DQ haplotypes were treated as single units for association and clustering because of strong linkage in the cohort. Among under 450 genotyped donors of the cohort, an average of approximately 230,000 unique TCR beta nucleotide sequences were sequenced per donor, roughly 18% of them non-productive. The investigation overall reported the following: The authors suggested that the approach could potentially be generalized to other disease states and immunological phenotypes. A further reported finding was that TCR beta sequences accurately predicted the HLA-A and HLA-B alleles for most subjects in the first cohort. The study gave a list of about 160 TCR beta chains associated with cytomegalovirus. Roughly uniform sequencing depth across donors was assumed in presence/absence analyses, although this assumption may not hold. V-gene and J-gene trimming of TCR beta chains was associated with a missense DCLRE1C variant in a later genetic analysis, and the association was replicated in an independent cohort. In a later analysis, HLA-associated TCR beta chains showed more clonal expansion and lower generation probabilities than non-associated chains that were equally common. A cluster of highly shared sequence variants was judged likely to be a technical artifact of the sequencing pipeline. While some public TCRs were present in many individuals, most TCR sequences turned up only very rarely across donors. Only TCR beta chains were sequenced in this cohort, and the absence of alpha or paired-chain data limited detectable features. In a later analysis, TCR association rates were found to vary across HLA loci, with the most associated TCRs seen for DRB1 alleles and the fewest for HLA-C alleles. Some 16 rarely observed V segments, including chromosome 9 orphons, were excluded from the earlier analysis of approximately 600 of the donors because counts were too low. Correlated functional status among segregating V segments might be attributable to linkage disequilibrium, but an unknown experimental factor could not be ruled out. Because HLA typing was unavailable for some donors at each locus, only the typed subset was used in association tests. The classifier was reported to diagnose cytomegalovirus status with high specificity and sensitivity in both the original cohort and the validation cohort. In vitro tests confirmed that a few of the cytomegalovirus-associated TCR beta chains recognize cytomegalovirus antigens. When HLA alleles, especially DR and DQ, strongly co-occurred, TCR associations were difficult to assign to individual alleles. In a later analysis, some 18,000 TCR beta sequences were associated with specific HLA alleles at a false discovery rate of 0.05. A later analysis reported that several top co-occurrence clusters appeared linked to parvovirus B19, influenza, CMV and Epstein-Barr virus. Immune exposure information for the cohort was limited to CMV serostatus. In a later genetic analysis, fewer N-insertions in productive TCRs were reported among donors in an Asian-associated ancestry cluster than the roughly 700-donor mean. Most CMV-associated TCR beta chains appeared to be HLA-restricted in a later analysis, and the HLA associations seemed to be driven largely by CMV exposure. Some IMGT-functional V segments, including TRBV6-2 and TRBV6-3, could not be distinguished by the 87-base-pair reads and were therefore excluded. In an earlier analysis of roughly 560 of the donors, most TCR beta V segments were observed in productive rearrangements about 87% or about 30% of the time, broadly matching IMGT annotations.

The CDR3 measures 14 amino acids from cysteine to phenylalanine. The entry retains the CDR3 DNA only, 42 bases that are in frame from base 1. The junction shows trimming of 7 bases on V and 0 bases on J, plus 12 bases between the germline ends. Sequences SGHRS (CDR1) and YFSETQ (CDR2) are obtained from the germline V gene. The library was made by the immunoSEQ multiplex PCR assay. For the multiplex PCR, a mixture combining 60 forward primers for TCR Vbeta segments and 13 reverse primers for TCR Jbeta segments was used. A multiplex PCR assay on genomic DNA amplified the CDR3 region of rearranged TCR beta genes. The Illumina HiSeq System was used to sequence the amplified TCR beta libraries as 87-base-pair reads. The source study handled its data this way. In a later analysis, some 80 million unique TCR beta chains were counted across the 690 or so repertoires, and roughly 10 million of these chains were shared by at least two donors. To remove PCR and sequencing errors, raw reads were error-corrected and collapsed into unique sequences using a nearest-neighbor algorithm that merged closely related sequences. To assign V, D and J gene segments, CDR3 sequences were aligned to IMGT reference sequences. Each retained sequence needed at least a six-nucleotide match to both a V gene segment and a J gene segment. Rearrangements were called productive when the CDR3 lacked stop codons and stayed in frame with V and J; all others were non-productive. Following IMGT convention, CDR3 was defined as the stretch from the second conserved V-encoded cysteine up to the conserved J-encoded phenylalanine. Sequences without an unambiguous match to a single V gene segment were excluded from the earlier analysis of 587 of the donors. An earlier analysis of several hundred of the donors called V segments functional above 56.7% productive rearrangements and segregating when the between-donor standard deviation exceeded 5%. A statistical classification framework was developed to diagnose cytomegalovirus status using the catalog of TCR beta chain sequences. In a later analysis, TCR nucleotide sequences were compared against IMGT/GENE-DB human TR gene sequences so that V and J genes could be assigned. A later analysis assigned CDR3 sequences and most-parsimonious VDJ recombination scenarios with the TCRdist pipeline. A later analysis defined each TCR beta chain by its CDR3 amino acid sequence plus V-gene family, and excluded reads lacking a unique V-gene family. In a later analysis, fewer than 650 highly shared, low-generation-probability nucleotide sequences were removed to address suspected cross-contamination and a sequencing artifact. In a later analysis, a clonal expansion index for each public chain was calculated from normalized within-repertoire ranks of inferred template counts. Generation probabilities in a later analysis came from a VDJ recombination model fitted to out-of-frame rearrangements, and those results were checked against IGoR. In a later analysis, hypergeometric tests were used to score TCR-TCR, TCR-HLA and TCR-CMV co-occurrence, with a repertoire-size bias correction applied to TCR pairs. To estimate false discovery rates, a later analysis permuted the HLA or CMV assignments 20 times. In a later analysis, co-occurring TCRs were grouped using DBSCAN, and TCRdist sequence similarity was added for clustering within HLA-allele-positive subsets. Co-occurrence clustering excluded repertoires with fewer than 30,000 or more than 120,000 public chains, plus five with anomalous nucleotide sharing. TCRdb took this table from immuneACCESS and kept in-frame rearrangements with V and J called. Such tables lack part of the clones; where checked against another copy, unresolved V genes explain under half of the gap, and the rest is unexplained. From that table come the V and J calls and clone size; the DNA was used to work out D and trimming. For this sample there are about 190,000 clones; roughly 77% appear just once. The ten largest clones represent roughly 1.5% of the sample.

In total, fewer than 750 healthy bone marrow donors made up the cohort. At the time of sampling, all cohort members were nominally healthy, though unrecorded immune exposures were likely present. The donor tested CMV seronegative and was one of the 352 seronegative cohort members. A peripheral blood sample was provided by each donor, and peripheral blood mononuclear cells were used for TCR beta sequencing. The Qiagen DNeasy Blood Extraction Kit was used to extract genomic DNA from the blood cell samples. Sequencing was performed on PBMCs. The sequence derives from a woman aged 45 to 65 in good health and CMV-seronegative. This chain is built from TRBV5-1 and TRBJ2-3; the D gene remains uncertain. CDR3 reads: CASAQNPSTDTQYF. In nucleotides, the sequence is TGCGCCAGCGCCCAGAACCCTAGCACAGATACGCAGTATTTT.